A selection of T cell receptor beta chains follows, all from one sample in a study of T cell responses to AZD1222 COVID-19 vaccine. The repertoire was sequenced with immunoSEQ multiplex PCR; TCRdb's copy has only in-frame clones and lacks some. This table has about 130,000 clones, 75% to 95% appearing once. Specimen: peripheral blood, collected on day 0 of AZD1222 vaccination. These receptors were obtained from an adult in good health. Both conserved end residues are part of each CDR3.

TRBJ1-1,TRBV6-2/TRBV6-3,CASSYSPGTEAFF
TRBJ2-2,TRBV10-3,CAISPLTSSGELFF
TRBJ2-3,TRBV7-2,CASSPGLAADTQYF
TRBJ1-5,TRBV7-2,CASSSEGFSNQPQHF
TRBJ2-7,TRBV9,CASGSGLREQYF
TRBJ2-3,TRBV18,CATSGGGVTDTQYF
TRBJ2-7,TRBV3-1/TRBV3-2,CASSQGLYYEQYF
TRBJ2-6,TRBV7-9,CASSSTLGANVLTF
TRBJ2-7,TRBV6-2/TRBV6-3,CASSYGAGFRDEQYF
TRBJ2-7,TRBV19,CASNPRGSYEQYF
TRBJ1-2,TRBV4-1,CASSPQRGEGYGYTF
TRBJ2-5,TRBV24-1,CATSDVGTGGETQYF
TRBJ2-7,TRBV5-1,CASSLVGRGYEQYF
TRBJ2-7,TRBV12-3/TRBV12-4,CASSPSTEQYF
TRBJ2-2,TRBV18,CASSTAGGPAGELFF
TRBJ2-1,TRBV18,CASSYSSSSYNEQFF
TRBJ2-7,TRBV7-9,CASSLSRTKYEQYF
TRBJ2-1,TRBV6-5,CASRDPDSYNEQFF
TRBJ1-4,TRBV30,CAWSEGAKKLFF
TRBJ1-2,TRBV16,CASNRGGGAGYGYTF
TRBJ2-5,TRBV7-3,CASSPTGLQETQYF
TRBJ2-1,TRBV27,CASSFRGSDEQFF